This T cell receptor (beta chain) was obtained from a study of OX40 agonist ivuxolimab in advanced cancers. Broader study findings: Doses of 0.1 to 3.0 mg/kg were accompanied by clonal expansion of CD4+ and CD8+ blood T cells by week 6.

Blood draws occurred at baseline, cycle 4 day 1, and cycle 7 day 1. As regards this clone: The target antigen is unknown. A junction end diverges from the germline sequence, so it may reflect a read error.

The length of the CDR3 is 14 residues. The V gene's germline CDR1 is SEHNR and CDR2 FQNEAQ (reference sequence). Assay used: immunoSEQ multiplex PCR; TCRdb lists only in-frame clones, some missing. This sample yields 20,000 or so clones, of which 86% are seen a single time; approximately 12% belongs to the top ten. Source: CD4+ or CD8+ T cells sorted from blood, taken in a trial of the OX40 agonist ivuxolimab. The V call is TRBV7-9, the J call TRBJ2-7, with D perhaps TRBD1 (6 bases). This clonotype was sampled from an adult with an advanced solid tumor such as melanoma, head and neck, liver or kidney cancer. As DNA, the CDR3 is TGTGCCAGCAGCTCTTGGACAGAATCCTGCGAGCAGTACTTC. It yields the protein CASSSWTESCEQYF.